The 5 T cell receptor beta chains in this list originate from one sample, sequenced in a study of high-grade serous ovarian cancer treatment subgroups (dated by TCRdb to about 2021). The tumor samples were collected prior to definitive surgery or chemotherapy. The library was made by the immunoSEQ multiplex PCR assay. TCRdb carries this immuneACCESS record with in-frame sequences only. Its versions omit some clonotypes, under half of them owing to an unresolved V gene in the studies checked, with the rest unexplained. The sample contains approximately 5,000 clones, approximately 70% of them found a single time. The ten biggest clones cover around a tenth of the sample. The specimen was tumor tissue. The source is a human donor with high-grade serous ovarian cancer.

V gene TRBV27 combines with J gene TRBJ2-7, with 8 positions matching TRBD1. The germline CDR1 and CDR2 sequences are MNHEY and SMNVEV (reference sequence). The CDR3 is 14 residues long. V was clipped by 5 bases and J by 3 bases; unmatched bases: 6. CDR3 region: CASSTGQGVYEQYF. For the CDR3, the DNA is TGTGCCAGCAGTACCGGACAGGGCGTCTACGAGCAGTACTTC.

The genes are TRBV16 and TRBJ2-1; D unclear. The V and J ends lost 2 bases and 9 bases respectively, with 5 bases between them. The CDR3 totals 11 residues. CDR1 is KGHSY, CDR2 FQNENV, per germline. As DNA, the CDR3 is TGTGCCAGCAGCCAAAGAAGTGAGCAGTTCTTC. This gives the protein CASSQRSEQFF.

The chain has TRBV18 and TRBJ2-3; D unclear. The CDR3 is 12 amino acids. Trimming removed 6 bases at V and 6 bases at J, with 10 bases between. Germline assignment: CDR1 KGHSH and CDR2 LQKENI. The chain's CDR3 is CASSPQWDTQYF. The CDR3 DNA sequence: TGTGCCAGCTCCCCTCAGTGGGATACGCAGTATTTT.

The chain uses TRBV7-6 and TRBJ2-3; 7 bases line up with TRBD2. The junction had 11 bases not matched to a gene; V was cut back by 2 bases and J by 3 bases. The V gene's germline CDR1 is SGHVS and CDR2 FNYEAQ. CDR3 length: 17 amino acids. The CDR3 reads CASSLTSWGLMTDTQYF. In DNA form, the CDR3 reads TGTGCCAGCAGCTTAACGTCTTGGGGACTAATGACAGATACGCAGTATTTT.

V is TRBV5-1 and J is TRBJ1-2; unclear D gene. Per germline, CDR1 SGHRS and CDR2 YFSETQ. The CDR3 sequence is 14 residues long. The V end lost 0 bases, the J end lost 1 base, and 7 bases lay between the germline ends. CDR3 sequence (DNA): TGCGCCAGCAGCTTGGGACCGTTTAACTATGGCTACACCTTC. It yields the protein CASSLGPFNYGYTF.